Here is one T cell receptor (beta chain) with its context. It may be a read error: a sequence one base away is much more abundant. The sample originates from a study of T cells in Graves' hyperthyroidism and ophthalmopathy. TCR beta CDR3 region amplification was performed from RNA transcripts. Primed by the HTBI set, a first-round RT-PCR was run on the TCR CDR3. TCRdb recomputed calls from the multiplex PCR reads with MiXCR, one row per CDR3 protein. The sample lists under 350,000 distinct CDR3 sequences, 21% occurring once. CDR3 size: 15 residues. The V and J ends lost 11 bases and 3 bases respectively, with 22 bases between them.

The V and J genes are TRBV12-3 or TRBV12-4 and TRBJ1-1; a weak D match, TRBD1 (6 bases). Sequenced sample: blood. The source is a woman aged 45-65 years with Graves' hyperthyroidism. Here the CDR3 DNA reads TGTGCCGGCACCATCTGGGGGGGCAGGGACACTGAAGCTTTCTTT. Translation gives CAGTIWGGRDTEAFF.